What follows is one T cell receptor (beta chain) and its context. Its target is unknown. These data come from a study of cytomegalovirus exposure and HLA in healthy donors. Study-wide background: The approximately 130 validation repertoires were reported in a later analysis to have been generated on the same platform as the roughly 720 first-cohort repertoires. Study results and caveats: 164 TCR beta chains were listed as cytomegalovirus-associated.

Repertoires were generated with immunoSEQ multiplex PCR, while TCRdb's copy carries only in-frame clones and drops some. Seen here are around 140,000 clones, around nine tenths observed once, and the top ten hold 8.7%. V gave up 3 bases and J gave up 0 bases, with 12 bases separating them. The CDR3 is 14 amino acids. Germline values: CDR1 SQVTM, CDR2 ANQGSEA. The donors were members of the validation cohort, which comprised around 110 subjects and was separate from the first cohort of 666 subjects. The sequencing sample was made of PBMCs. This chain uses TRBV29-1 with TRBJ2-7; D remains unclear. The origin of this receptor is a man in his late teens or twenties in good health and CMV-seropositive. The chain's CDR3 is CSVDSQRSSYEQYF. In DNA, the CDR3 is TGCAGCGTTGATTCCCAGAGGAGCTCCTACGAGCAGTACTTC.